This T cell receptor beta chain was retrieved from a study of cytotoxic CD8 clonotypes in ibrutinib-treated CLL. Across the whole study: 11 relapsed/refractory, roughly 15 treatment-naive; around 18 IGHV unmutated.

Study-level findings and limits: Public clonotypes were uncommon and contracted or stayed stable on treatment.

The ends were cut back, 8 bases at V and 0 bases at J, with 5 bases in the middle. There are 13 residues in the CDR3. Germline V gene data show CDR1 as SGHVS and CDR2 as FQNEAQ. On this clone: Its antigen is not known.

The protocol was immunoSEQ multiplex PCR, while the TCRdb copy is restricted to in-frame clones and leaves out a portion. The sample lists about 300,000 clones; roughly four fifths were seen once. V usage is TRBV7-8 and J usage is TRBJ2-6; D remains unclear. This receptor was identified in a human donor with chronic lymphocytic leukemia. Here the sequenced sample was PBMCs, taken at disease progression, from a patient treated with ibrutinib. CDR3 sequence: CASLRSGANVLTF. CDR3 bases: TGTGCCAGCCTTCGCTCTGGGGCCAACGTCCTGACTTTC.